This T cell receptor (beta chain) was recovered during a study of response to subunit inactivated influenza vaccine. This clonotype was counted at least ten times. This CDR3 region has 14 residues. V trimming: 5 bases; J trimming: 0 bases; junction bases outside the gene matches: 3. Germline assignment: CDR1 SGHTA and CDR2 FQGTGA. TCRdb ran MiXCR on the RT-PCR reads and lists one entry per CDR3 protein. The sample holds 500,000 to 650,000 distinct CDR3 sequences, approximately 7.7% seen once. The chain carries TRBV7-3 and TRBJ1-1; TRBD1 matches at 7 bases. The sample consisted of PBMCs from blood, taken approximately 25 months after vaccination. The receptor comes from a man aged 45-69 years who received an inactivated influenza vaccine. The CDR3 DNA follows: TGTGCCAGCAGCCCGACAGGGTTGAACACTGAAGCTTTCTTT. Residues: CASSPTGLNTEAFF.